The sequence of this T cell receptor beta chain was determined in a study of CD8 T cells in Susac syndrome (dated by TCRdb to between 2018 and 2021). As for the study more broadly: Whether CD8+ T cell activation and differentiation in Susac syndrome was antigen driven was tested using repertoire sequencing. On the study overall, not on this receptor specifically: The number of individuals in the TCR sequencing and HLA analysis was recognized as being relatively small.

The CDR3 has 14 amino acids, counting the end cysteine and phenylalanine. Of all the DNA, just the CDR3 is kept, 42 bases in frame from base 1. V is clipped by 3 bases and J by 6 bases, and the sequence between their germline boundaries is 12 bases long. The germline V gene specifies MDHEN as CDR1 and SYDVKM as CDR2. RNA was extracted using the RNeasy kit, and roughly 0.5 to 1 ug of the RNA was reverse transcribed with random hexamers. The immunoSEQ multiplex PCR assay, which covers 54 Vbeta and 13 Jbeta segments, was used to amplify TCR beta CDR3 regions. To correct PCR amplification bias, a synthetic template baseline was used for both primer optimization and computational correction. Concerning the study's data processing: Reads were annotated to V, D and J genes according to IMGT and were analyzed with immunoSEQ Analyzer, with only productive sequences retained. Clonality was calculated as one minus the Shannon entropy normalized by log2 of the number of productive unique sequences. For each patient and control, public and private clones were evaluated within the 100 most prevalent clones. A clone was defined as Susac-specific if it was absent from the healthy and MS cohorts, from approximately 980 published viral clones and from other ImmuneACCESS disease sequences. In TCRdb, the public reads were trimmed at Q25 with fastp and aligned with MiXCR, with productive beta chains retained. Each entry is one CDR3 protein sequence, shown with its most common DNA and genes. TCRdb, not the original authors, processed these V and J calls. The sample contains 200,000 to 300,000 distinct CDR3 sequences, approximately 92% of them found a single time. 0.06% to 0.08% of the sample is held by the ten biggest clonotypes.

High-throughput TCR beta sequencing profiled peripheral blood CD8+ and CD4+ T cells from healthy donors, Susac syndrome patients and multiple sclerosis patients. Multiple sclerosis controls were treatment-naive patients with stable or active relapsing-remitting disease fulfilling revised McDonald criteria. Bulk CD8+ and CD4+ T cells were purified magnetically by negative isolation, whereas CD8+ TEMRA cells were enriched by FACS. Blood was drawn into EDTA tubes, processed within 24 hours, and PBMCs were isolated by density gradient centrifugation. PBMCs intended for TCR sequencing were cryopreserved in liquid nitrogen and thawed later in a water bath at 37 degrees C. Purity of sorted or isolated CD4+, CD8+ and CD8+ TEMRA cells was at least 90%. As for this clonotype: It has no known antigen specificity. Nothing much larger sits one base from this clone, and base qualities are not available.

The rearrangement combines TRBV28 with TRBJ1-5; TRBD1 could be the D gene, as 6 bases match. The sequence was collected from a human donor with multiple sclerosis. Material: CD4+ T cells from PBMCs. The DNA is TGTGCCAGCAGTTTGGGGGCAGGCCTTCAGCCCCAGCATTTT. It is translated as CASSLGAGLQPQHF.